Listed below are T cell receptor beta chains from one sample, sequenced in a study of blood T cell repertoires in COVID-19. Sequencing used immunoSEQ multiplex PCR; TCRdb keeps in-frame clones, though not all of them. Seen here are nearly 55,000 clones, roughly 86% observed once, and the top ten hold about an eighth. Input material: peripheral blood. Every receptor here comes from a man between 65 and 80 years old with active COVID-19. Both conserved end residues are part of each CDR3. D genes are given only for firm matches. The listing skips clone size in some rows; elsewhere it reads once, few, many or a size class.

d_gene	v_gene	abundance	j_gene	CDR3nt	CDR3aa
NA	TRBV9	NA	TRBJ2-6	TGTGCCAGCAGCCCCGTTGGGGCCAACGTCCTGACTTTC	CASSPVGANVLTF
TRBD2	TRBV27	NA	TRBJ2-7	TGTGCCAGCGCATTCGGGACTAGCGGGGCCTACGAGCAGTACTTC	CASAFGTSGAYEQYF
NA	TRBV21-1	NA	TRBJ1-5	TGTGCCAGCAGCAAGGTCGACCGAACCAGGGTTTTTCAGCCCCAGCATTTT	CASSKVDRTRVFQPQHF
NA	TRBV30	NA	TRBJ1-6	TGTGCCTGGAGACCCAGGGGCTCCTATAATTCACCCCTCCACTTT	CAWRPRGSYNSPLHF
TRBD1	TRBV6-2/TRBV6-3	NA	TRBJ1-4	TGTGCCAGCAGCATGGGACAGACCGTTCTGTCCGGGGAAAAACTGTTTTTT	CASSMGQTVLSGEKLFF
NA	TRBV7-9	NA	TRBJ1-1	TGTGCCACCTTGGGGGGATGGCGAGCAGCTTTCTTT	CATLGGWRAAFF
TRBD1	TRBV4-3	NA	TRBJ2-7	TGCGCCAGCAGCCACCGGACAGGTTACGAGCAGTACTTC	CASSHRTGYEQYF
TRBD1	TRBV4-1	NA	TRBJ2-5	TGCGCCAGCAGCCTCCCGGACAGGGTAGGAGAGACCCAGTACTTC	CASSLPDRVGETQYF
NA	TRBV4-3	NA	TRBJ2-7	TGCGCCAGCAGCCAAGCGACAGGTGAAGGGCAGTACTTC	CASSQATGEGQYF
TRBD1	TRBV5-1	NA	TRBJ2-5	TGCGCCAGCAGCGAGGGGACAGAACAAGAGACCCAGTACTTC	CASSEGTEQETQYF
TRBD1	TRBV9	NA	TRBJ2-7	TGTGCCAGCAGCGGACCGGGACAGGGGTCGGGGGACTTTTACGAGCAGTACTTC	CASSGPGQGSGDFYEQYF
TRBD1	TRBV7-9	NA	TRBJ1-2	TGTGCCAGCAGCCCGCTCCACAGGGGATATGGCTACACCTTC	CASSPLHRGYGYTF
TRBD1	TRBV4-2	NA	TRBJ2-5	TGTGCCAGCAGCCCAGCTGGGACAGGGAAAGAGACCCAGTACTTC	CASSPAGTGKETQYF
NA	TRBV21-1	once	TRBJ2-6	TGTCCCAGCAGCAACGGGGCGGGGGGAGCGGGGCCCAACGTCCTGACTTTC	CPSSNGAGGAGPNVLTF
TRBD1	TRBV30	NA	TRBJ1-2	TGTGCCTCAAGGACAGGGACGAATTCGGGCTATGGCTACACCTTC	CASRTGTNSGYGYTF
TRBD2	TRBV3-1/TRBV3-2	NA	TRBJ2-2	TGTGCCAGCAGCCACTTCGCGGGGGGGAACACCGGGGAGCTGTTTTTT	CASSHFAGGNTGELFF
NA	TRBV20-1	NA	TRBJ2-5	TGCAGTGCTAGAGATCCCAGGGCCCAGTACTTC	CSARDPRAQYF
NA	TRBV20-1	NA	TRBJ2-1	TGCAGTGCTAGCGGGGGTCGGGAGCAGTTCTTC	CSASGGREQFF
NA	TRBV7-2	NA	TRBJ1-2	TGTGCCAGCAGCTTAGGCAGGGAAATTTTCTATGGCTACACCTTC	CASSLGREIFYGYTF
TRBD2	TRBV11-3	NA	TRBJ2-1	TGTGCCTCCAGTTCGGGACTAGCGGGGAGCCTTTACAATGAGCAGTTCTTC	CASSSGLAGSLYNEQFF
NA	TRBV25-1	NA	TRBJ1-2	TGTGCCAGCAGTGAATCGGGGATCCGATACCAGACGGAGGGCTACACCTTC	CASSESGIRYQTEGYTF
NA	TRBV7-6	NA	TRBJ1-2	TGTGCCAGCAGCTTACAAGACATGGCCTCAGGAGGCTACACCTTC	CASSLQDMASGGYTF
NA	TRBV29-1	NA	TRBJ2-3	TGCAGCGTTGTCGCCAGGGGATCGACAGATACGCAGTATTTT	CSVVARGSTDTQYF
NA	TRBV7-2	NA	TRBJ2-2	TGTGCCAGCAGCTTGGAGGTTAGGAACGGGGAGCTGTTTTTT	CASSLEVRNGELFF
NA	TRBV29-1	few	TRBJ1-2	TGCAGCGTTGACAGGGCCAATATTAGAGGCTATGGCTACACCTTC	CSVDRANIRGYGYTF
NA	TRBV2	NA	TRBJ1-2	TGTGCCAGCACCAACGGGGGGTATGGCTACACCTTC	CASTNGGYGYTF
TRBD2	TRBV27	NA	TRBJ2-5	TGTGCCAGCAGGCAGGCGGGGGGGCCGGGAGAGACCCAGTACTTC	CASRQAGGPGETQYF
NA	TRBV7-2	NA	TRBJ1-2	TGTGCCAGCAGCTTACGATTGGGGCTAGATACCAACTATGGCTACACCTTC	CASSLRLGLDTNYGYTF
NA	TRBV10-3	NA	TRBJ2-2	TGTGCCACCTGGGCCGGCAAAGTGAACACCGGGGAGCTGTTTTTT	CATWAGKVNTGELFF
NA	TRBV6-5	NA	TRBJ2-6	TGTGCCAGCAGGAAACAGGCTGGGGCCAACGTCCTGACTTTC	CASRKQAGANVLTF